The rows below give T cell receptor beta chains drawn from one sample of a study of T cell repertoires in cytomegalovirus infection. Which antigens these TCRs recognize remains unknown. Each CDR3 protein gets one entry after TCRdb re-called the reads with MiXCR. The sample consists of approximately 730,000 distinct CDR3 sequences, around 35% of them appearing once. The sequencing here drew on cultured PBMCs, taken from culture after CMV antigen stimulation. The receptors shown here come from a human donor in good health (CMV status not recorded). Some clones in this sample may be carry-over from other donors' samples. Both conserved end residues are part of each CDR3. A D gene is named only where the DNA matches it firmly. Not all rows give a size; the values are once, few, many and, for expanded clones, a class.

clone_size: .; j_call: TRBJ2-2; v_call: TRBV2; d_call: .; cdr3_aa: CASSGSGTRTGELFF; cdr3_nt: TGTGCCAGCAGTGGGTCAGGCACCCGGACCGGGGAGCTGTTTTTT
clone_size: .; j_call: TRBJ2-1; v_call: TRBV20-1; d_call: TRBD2; cdr3_aa: CSARGVAGGYNEQFF; cdr3_nt: TGCAGTGCTAGAGGAGTAGCGGGGGGCTACAATGAGCAGTTCTTC
clone_size: many; j_call: TRBJ1-2; v_call: TRBV7-2; d_call: TRBD1; cdr3_aa: CASSPQGALKGYTF; cdr3_nt: TGTGCCAGCAGCCCCCAGGGGGCCTTAAAAGGCTACACCTTC
clone_size: .; j_call: TRBJ2-4; v_call: TRBV7-6; d_call: .; cdr3_aa: CASSLVGSAKNIQYF; cdr3_nt: TGTGCCAGCAGCTTAGTTGGGTCGGCAAAGAACATTCAGTACTTC
clone_size: .; j_call: TRBJ2-3; v_call: TRBV7-2; d_call: TRBD2; cdr3_aa: CASSTRVAGSTDTQYF; cdr3_nt: TGTGCCAGCAGCACAAGGGTAGCGGGAAGCACAGATACGCAGTATTTT
clone_size: .; j_call: TRBJ2-1; v_call: TRBV7-2; d_call: TRBD1; cdr3_aa: CASSTRQGNEQFF; cdr3_nt: TGTGCCAGCAGCACCAGACAGGGGAATGAGCAGTTCTTC
clone_size: .; j_call: TRBJ2-7; v_call: TRBV2; d_call: TRBD1; cdr3_aa: CASRPGQGFYEQYF; cdr3_nt: TGTGCCAGTAGACCGGGACAGGGGTTTTACGAGCAGTACTTC
clone_size: .; j_call: TRBJ2-7; v_call: TRBV5-6; d_call: TRBD1; cdr3_aa: CASSIPSRDSDEQYF; cdr3_nt: TGTGCCAGCAGCATTCCTAGCCGGGACAGCGACGAGCAGTACTTC
clone_size: .; j_call: TRBJ2-3; v_call: TRBV27; d_call: TRBD2; cdr3_aa: CASRTSGRWADTQYF; cdr3_nt: TGTGCCAGCAGAACTAGCGGGAGGTGGGCAGATACGCAGTATTTT
clone_size: many; j_call: TRBJ2-2; v_call: TRBV7-2; d_call: TRBD2; cdr3_aa: CASSFGRGVTNTGELFF; cdr3_nt: TGTGCCAGCAGCTTCGGGCGGGGGGTTACGAACACCGGGGAGCTGTTTTTT
clone_size: .; j_call: TRBJ2-1; v_call: TRBV19; d_call: TRBD1; cdr3_aa: CASRTTGGLHNEQFF; cdr3_nt: TGTGCCAGTAGGACCACAGGGGGTCTGCACAATGAGCAGTTCTTC
clone_size: many; j_call: TRBJ1-6; v_call: TRBV6-6; d_call: .; cdr3_aa: CASSYSTARNSPLHF; cdr3_nt: TGTGCCAGCAGTTATTCGACCGCCAGGAATTCACCCCTCCACTTT
clone_size: .; j_call: TRBJ2-3; v_call: TRBV5-1; d_call: .; cdr3_aa: CASSLSLVTNTDTQYF; cdr3_nt: TGCGCCAGCAGCTTGTCCTTGGTCACCAACACAGATACGCAGTATTTT
clone_size: .; j_call: TRBJ1-1; v_call: TRBV7-8; d_call: .; cdr3_aa: CASSRPGLPTEAFF; cdr3_nt: TGTGCCAGCAGCCGACCGGGACTTCCCACTGAAGCTTTCTTT
clone_size: few; j_call: TRBJ1-5; v_call: TRBV2; d_call: TRBD1; cdr3_aa: CASHTGERQPQHF; cdr3_nt: TGTGCCAGCCATACAGGGGAAAGGCAGCCCCAGCATTTT
clone_size: few; j_call: TRBJ2-2; v_call: TRBV7-6; d_call: TRBD2; cdr3_aa: CASSSLAGRVTGELFF; cdr3_nt: TGTGCCAGCAGCTCCTTAGCGGGGAGGGTTACCGGGGAGCTGTTTTTT
clone_size: few; j_call: TRBJ1-1; v_call: TRBV19; d_call: .; cdr3_aa: CASSISVPGFMNTEAFF; cdr3_nt: TGTGCCAGTAGTATATCCGTTCCGGGGTTCATGAACACTGAAGCTTTCTTT
clone_size: few; j_call: TRBJ2-7; v_call: TRBV7-6; d_call: TRBD2; cdr3_aa: CASSLALSGGPSIEQYF; cdr3_nt: TGTGCCAGCAGCTTAGCGCTCTCGGGAGGGCCGTCTATCGAGCAGTACTTC
clone_size: .; j_call: TRBJ2-7; v_call: TRBV7-2; d_call: TRBD2; cdr3_aa: CASSLLAGGHYEQYF; cdr3_nt: TGTGCCAGCAGCTTACTAGCGGGGGGGCACTACGAGCAGTACTTC
clone_size: .; j_call: TRBJ2-5; v_call: TRBV3-1; d_call: .; cdr3_aa: CASSQDGRYQETQYF; cdr3_nt: TGTGCCAGCAGCCAAGATGGCAGGTACCAAGAGACCCAGTACTTC
clone_size: many; j_call: TRBJ2-5; v_call: TRBV7-2; d_call: TRBD1; cdr3_aa: CASSWSLTGNRKTQYF; cdr3_nt: TGTGCCAGCAGCTGGAGCTTGACAGGGAATCGAAAGACCCAGTACTTC